A single T cell receptor beta chain is shown here with its context. This clone occurred once. No cognate antigen has been identified for it. Base qualities are not at hand, and no much larger clone is one base apart. This entry comes from a study of blood T cell repertoires in COVID-19 (TCRdb year 2020). As for the study more broadly: Samples from collaborators originated in the United States, Italy and Spain and spanned both the acute and convalescent phases of COVID-19. The repertoires were released in a freely available public database intended as a resource for research on the immune response to SARS-CoV-2. Where available, HLA class I and class II types were taken from metadata supplied by the sample provider and were not determined by assay-based typing. The sample metadata nearly always contained a de-identified subject ID, COVID-19 status, age in years and sex. The prospective study material was composed of cDNA or gDNA derived from T cells, B-cell-depleted T cells, or PBMCs. Deeply sampled blood TCRbeta repertoires from subjects exposed to, actively infected with, or recovered from COVID-19 were included in the dataset. Samples were obtained from the ongoing ImmuneRACE study (first 160 participants) and from some 1,300 subjects provided by 6 global collaborators.

The immunoSEQ Assay, a bias-controlled multiplex PCR, was used to amplify TCRbeta CDR3 regions from genomic DNA. The original methods were these. The number of nucleated cells in each sample was estimated from the amplification of reference gene primers within the assay. To quantify the absolute abundance of each unique TCRbeta CDR3 rearrangement, sequence reads were collapsed and filtered. Productive Simpson clonality was computed per sample as the square root of Simpson's diversity index over productive rearrangements. TCRdb holds this immuneACCESS table with in-frame rearrangements only. Some clones are missing; in checked studies, unresolved V genes explain under half, and the rest has no known cause. V, J and clone size are taken as reported in that table, and D and trimming were inferred from the DNA itself. A total of roughly 300,000 clones appear in this sample, approximately 86% of them only once. The ten largest clones take up approximately 8.5% of the sample.

Whole blood was collected in K2EDTA tubes by collaborating institutions according to the institutions' own protocols. For TCRbeta analysis, collaborators shipped samples as frozen whole blood, isolated PBMCs, or DNA extracted from either of those sample types. Summary of the overall study and its limitations: Clinical and demographic metadata were provided uncurated, with the amount varying by source and participant.

Sequenced material: peripheral blood. The TCR sequence derives from a man aged 18-30 years with active or convalescent COVID-19.

The nucleotide sequence is TGCGCCAGCAGCCAGGTTGACAGGGATGGCTACACCTTC. This codes for CASSQVDRDGYTF. The chain is encoded by TRBV4-1 joined to TRBJ1-2; TRBD1 matches 7 bases in the middle. For this chain, trimming is 3 bases at the V end and 6 bases at the J end, and the number of junction bases without a gene match is 4. From the cysteine up to the phenylalanine, the CDR3 has a length of 13 residues. Only CDR3 DNA is held: 39 bases, read in frame from base 1. CDR1 MGHRA and CDR2 YSYEKL are derived from the germline V gene.